These 9 T cell receptor beta chains share one sample of origin, sequenced in a study of T cell responses to AZD1222 COVID-19 vaccine. Using immunoSEQ multiplex PCR, the repertoire was profiled, and TCRdb retains in-frame clones only, with some absent. Of 150,000 to 200,000 clones in the sample, roughly 91% were seen once. The sequencing here drew on peripheral blood, taken 28 days after the second AZD1222 dose. All receptors derive from an adult who received the AZD1222 COVID-19 vaccine.

V usage is TRBV18 and J usage is TRBJ2-2; 8 bases fit TRBD1. Germline CDR1 is KGHSH and CDR2 is LQKENI. Germline trimming cut 3 bases from V and 6 bases from J; bases unmatched to any gene: 9. There are 16 residues in the CDR3. CDR3: CASSPPGGLLAGELFF. CDR3 DNA sequence: TGTGCCAGCTCACCCCCAGGGGGCCTCCTCGCCGGGGAGCTGTTTTTT.

The genes are TRBV6-2 or TRBV6-3 and TRBJ2-7; 10 bases agree with TRBD1. V lost 2 bases, J lost 6 bases, and 1 base stayed unmatched. CDR1 and CDR2 (germline): MNHEY, SVGEGT. The CDR3 length is 13 residues. The CDR3 loop is CASSYRDRGEQYF. The CDR3 DNA reads TGTGCCAGCAGTTACAGGGACAGGGGCGAGCAGTACTTC.

The chain uses TRBV10-3 and TRBJ1-2; TRBD1 agrees at 7 bases. The CDR3 loop spans 14 amino acids. Germline V gene sequence: CDR1 ENHRY, CDR2 SYGVKD. J lost 0 bases, V lost 4 bases, and 2 bases had no gene match. CDR3 residues: CAISGGQTNYGYTF. The CDR3 coding sequence is TGTGCCATCAGTGGGGGACAGACTAACTATGGCTACACCTTC.

The chain has TRBV19 and TRBJ1-3; no firm D call. This CDR3 comprises 12 residues. V lost 8 bases and J lost 1, with 6 bases in between. The V gene's germline CDR1 is LNHDA and CDR2 SQIVND (reference sequence). CDR3 coding DNA: TGTGCCAGTGAGGGATCTGGAAACACCATATATTTT. This sequence encodes CASEGSGNTIYF.

The J gene is TRBJ1-2, the V gene TRBV4-1, with D possibly matching TRBD1 (5 bases). Per germline, CDR1 MGHRA and CDR2 YSYEKL. This CDR3 has 14 residues. V was cut by 4 bases and J by 5 bases, with 14 bases left in between. CDR3 loop: CASSPRAGSYGYTF. CDR3 nucleotide sequence: TGCGCCAGCAGCCCCCGGGCAGGGTCTTATGGCTACACCTTC.

The V call is TRBV4-2, the J call TRBJ2-1, with D possibly matching TRBD1 (6 bases). Germline CDR1 reads LGHNA; CDR2 reads YNFKEQ. The CDR3 consists of 17 residues. The V end lost 3 bases, the J end lost 7 bases, and 22 bases lay between the germline ends. The CDR3 DNA reads as TGTGCCAGCAGCCAGCGACAGGCTCTCCCTACTAGGAATGAGCAGTTCTTC. Translated, it gives CASSQRQALPTRNEQFF.

The V call is TRBV15, the J call TRBJ2-7; D may be TRBD1 (6 bases). Germline lookup yields CDR1 LNHNV and CDR2 YYDKDF (reference sequence). The CDR3 length is 14 residues. The V and J ends lost 0 bases and 2 bases respectively, with 8 bases between them. CDR3 in DNA: TGTGCCACCAGCAGAGAGGGACAAACCTACGAGCAGTACTTC. Residues: CATSREGQTYEQYF. The whole variable domain, remainder taken from reference TRBV15 and TRBJ2-7, is DAMVIQNPRYQVTQFGKPVTLSCSQTLNHNVMYWYQQKSSQAPKLLFHYYDKDFNNEADTPDNFQSRRPNTSFCFLDIRSPGLGDTAMYLCATSREGQTYEQYFGPGTRLTVT.

J is TRBJ2-7 and V is TRBV5-1, with 8 bases that match TRBD2. V was clipped by 4 bases and J by 5 bases; unmatched bases: 17. The CDR3 is 17 residues long. Per germline, CDR1 SGHRS and CDR2 YFSETQ. The CDR3 DNA sequence: TGCGCCAGCAGCCCCGGGAGGGGCGGGAGGATTAAGGACGAGCAGTACTTC. Amino acids: CASSPGRGGRIKDEQYF. Full variable domain (remainder filled in from reference TRBV5-1 and TRBJ2-7): KAGVTQTPRYLIKTRGQQVTLSCSPISGHRSVSWYQQTPGQGLQFLFEYFSETQRNKGNFPGRFSGRQFSNSRSEMNVSTLELGDSALYLCASSPGRGGRIKDEQYFGPGTRLTVT.

This chain joins TRBV21-1 and TRBJ2-5; the DNA was not compared with TRBD2, the D call given in the table. TRBV21-1 is a listed pseudogene. There are 17 residues in the CDR3. The CDR3 DNA reads as TGTGCCAGCAGCAAAGTCTCAGCGCGGGGGTACCAAGAGACCCAGTACTTC. Its protein product is CASSKVSARGYQETQYF.